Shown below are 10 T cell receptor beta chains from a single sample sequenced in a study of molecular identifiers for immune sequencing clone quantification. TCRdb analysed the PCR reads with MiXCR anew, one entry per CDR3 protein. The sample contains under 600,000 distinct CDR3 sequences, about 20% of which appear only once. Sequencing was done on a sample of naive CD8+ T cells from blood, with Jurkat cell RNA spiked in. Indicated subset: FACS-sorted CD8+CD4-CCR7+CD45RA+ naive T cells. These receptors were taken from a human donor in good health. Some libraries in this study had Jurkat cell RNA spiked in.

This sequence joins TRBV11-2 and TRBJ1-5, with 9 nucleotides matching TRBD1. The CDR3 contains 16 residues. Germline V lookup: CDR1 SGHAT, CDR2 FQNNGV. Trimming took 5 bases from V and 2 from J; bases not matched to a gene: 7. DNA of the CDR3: TGTGCCAGCAGCGACGGGACAGGGATTGGCAATCAGCCCCAGCATTTT. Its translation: CASSDGTGIGNQPQHF.

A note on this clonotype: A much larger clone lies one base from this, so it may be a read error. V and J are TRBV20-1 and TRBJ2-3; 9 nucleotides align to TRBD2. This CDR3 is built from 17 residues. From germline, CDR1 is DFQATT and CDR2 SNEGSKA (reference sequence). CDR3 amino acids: CSARDLDRLAETGTQYF. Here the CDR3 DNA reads TGCAGTGCTAGAGATTTGGACAGACTAGCGGAGACAGGTACGCAGTATTTT.

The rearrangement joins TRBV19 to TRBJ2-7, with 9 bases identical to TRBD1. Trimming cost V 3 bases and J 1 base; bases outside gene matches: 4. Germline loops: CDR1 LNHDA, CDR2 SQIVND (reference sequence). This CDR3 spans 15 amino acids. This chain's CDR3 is CASSIGQGISYEQYF. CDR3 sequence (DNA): TGTGCCAGTAGTATTGGACAGGGGATTTCCTACGAGCAGTACTTC.

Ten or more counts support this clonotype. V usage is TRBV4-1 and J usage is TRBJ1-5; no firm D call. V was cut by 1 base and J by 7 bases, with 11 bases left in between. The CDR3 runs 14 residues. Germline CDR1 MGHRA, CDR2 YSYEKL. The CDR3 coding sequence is TGCGCCAGCAGCCAAGGCGGCGCTTTCCAGCCCCAGCATTTT. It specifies CASSQGGAFQPQHF.

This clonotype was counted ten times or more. This CDR3 reads CSVEEPGYYGYTF. DNA for the CDR3: TGCAGCGTTGAAGAACCCGGTTACTATGGCTACACCTTC. The genes are TRBV29-1 and TRBJ1-2; D is unclear. Germline V gives CDR1 SQVTM, CDR2 ANQGSEA. The CDR3 has 13 amino acids. Trimming shortened V by 0 bases and J by 3 bases, and 8 bases separated the two germline ends.

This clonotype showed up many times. The CDR3 protein is CATSFGLAHTDTQYF. The CDR3 DNA reads TGTGCCACCTCCTTCGGGCTAGCGCATACAGATACGCAGTATTTT. The rearrangement uses TRBV9 and TRBJ2-3; D possibly corresponds to TRBD2 (6 bases). V was trimmed by 9 bases and J by 3 bases, leaving 20 bases between them. The CDR3 is made up of 15 amino acids. Germline CDR1 is SGDLS and CDR2 is YYNGEE.

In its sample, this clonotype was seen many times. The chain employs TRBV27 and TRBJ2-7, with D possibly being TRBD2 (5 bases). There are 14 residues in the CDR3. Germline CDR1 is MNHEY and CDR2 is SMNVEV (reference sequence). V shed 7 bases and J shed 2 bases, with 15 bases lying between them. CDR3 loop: CASNWAGNPYEQYF. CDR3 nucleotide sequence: TGTGCCAGCAATTGGGCCGGGAACCCCTACGAGCAGTACTTC.

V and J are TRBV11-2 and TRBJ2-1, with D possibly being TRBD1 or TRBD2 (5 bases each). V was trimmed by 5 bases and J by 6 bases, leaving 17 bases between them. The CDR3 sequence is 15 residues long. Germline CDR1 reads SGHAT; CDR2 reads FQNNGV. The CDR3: CASSLPGQNFNEQFF. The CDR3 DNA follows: TGTGCCAGCAGCCTCCCGGGGCAGAACTTCAATGAGCAGTTCTTC.

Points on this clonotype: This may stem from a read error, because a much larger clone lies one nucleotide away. This CDR3 is CSVGTGPETQCF. The CDR3 DNA reads TGCAGCGTTGGAACAGGCCCAGAGACCCAGTGCTTC. The rearrangement joins TRBV29-1 to TRBJ2-5; D is possibly TRBD1 (5 bases). Germline CDR1 reads SQVTM; CDR2 reads ANQGSEA. The CDR3 length is 12 residues.

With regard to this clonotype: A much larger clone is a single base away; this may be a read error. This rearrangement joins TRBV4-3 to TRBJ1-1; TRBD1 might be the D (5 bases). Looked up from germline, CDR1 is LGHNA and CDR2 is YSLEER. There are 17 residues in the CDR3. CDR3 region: CASSQDIGASPGTESFF. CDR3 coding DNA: TGCGCCAGCAGCCAAGATATTGGGGCCTCCCCGGGAACTGAATCTTTCTTT.